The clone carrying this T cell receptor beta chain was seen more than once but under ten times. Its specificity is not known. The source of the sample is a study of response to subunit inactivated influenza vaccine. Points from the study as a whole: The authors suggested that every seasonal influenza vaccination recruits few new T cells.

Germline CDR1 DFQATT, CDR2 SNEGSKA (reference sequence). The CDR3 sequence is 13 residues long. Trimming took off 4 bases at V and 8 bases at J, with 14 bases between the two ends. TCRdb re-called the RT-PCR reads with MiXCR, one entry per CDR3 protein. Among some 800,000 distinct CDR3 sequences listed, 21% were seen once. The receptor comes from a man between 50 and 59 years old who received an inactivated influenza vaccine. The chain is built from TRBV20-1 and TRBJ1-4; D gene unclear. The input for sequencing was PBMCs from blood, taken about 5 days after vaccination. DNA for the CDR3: TGCAGTGCTATAGGGTCGGGAGGGGAAAAACTGTTTTTT. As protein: CSAIGSGGEKLFF.